This TCR beta chain was identified in a study of breast tumors, draining lymph nodes, adjacent tissues. Regarding the study as a whole: That most tumor T cells come from lymph nodes remained unproven.

Samples came from axillary lymph nodes draining the breast cancer. Germline CDR1 SEHNR, CDR2 FQNEAQ (reference sequence). CDR3 length: 16 residues. TCRdb re-called the multiplex PCR reads with MiXCR, one entry per CDR3 protein. The sample carries approximately 130,000 distinct CDR3 sequences, approximately 20% recorded once. As regards this clonotype: No antigen is known for it. A much larger clone sits a single nucleotide away, making a read error possible.

Sequenced: axillary lymph node tissue. The chain has TRBV7-9 and TRBJ2-1, with TRBD2 matching over 10 bases. This clonotype was sampled from a female donor with breast cancer. Some clones in this sample may be carry-over from other donors' samples. The CDR3 protein is CASSPASGSSYNGQFF. The CDR3 nucleotides read TGTGCCAGCAGCCCGGCTAGCGGGAGCTCCTACAATGGGCAGTTCTTC.